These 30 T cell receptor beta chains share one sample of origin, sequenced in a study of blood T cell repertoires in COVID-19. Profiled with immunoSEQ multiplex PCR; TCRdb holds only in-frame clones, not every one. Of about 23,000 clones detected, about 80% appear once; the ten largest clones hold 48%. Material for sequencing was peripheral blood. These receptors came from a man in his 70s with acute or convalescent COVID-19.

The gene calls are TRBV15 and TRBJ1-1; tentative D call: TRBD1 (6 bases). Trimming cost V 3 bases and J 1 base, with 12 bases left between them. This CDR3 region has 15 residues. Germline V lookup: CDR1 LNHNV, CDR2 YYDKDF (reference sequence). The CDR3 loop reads CATSSSYRANTEAFF. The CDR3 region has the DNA TGTGCCACCAGCAGCTCCTACAGGGCGAACACTGAAGCTTTCTTT.

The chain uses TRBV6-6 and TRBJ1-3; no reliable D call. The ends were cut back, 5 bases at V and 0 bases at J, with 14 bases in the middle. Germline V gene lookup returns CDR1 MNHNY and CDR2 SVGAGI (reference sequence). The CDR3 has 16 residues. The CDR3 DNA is TGTGCCAGCAGTACCGTACAACTAAGCTCTGGAAACACCATATATTTT. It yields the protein CASSTVQLSSGNTIYF.

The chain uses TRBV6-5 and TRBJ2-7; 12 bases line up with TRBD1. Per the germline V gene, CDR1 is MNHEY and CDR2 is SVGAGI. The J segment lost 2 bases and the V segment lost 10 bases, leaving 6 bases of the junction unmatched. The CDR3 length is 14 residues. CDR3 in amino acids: CATTGTGGTYEQYF. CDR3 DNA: TGTGCCACCACCGGGACAGGGGGCACCTACGAGCAGTACTTC.

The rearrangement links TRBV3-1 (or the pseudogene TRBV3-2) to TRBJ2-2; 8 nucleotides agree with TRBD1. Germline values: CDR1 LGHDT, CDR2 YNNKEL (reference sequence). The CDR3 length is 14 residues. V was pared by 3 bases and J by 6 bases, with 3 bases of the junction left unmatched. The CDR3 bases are TGTGCCAGCAGCCATGCAGGGGGCCCCGGGGAGCTGTTTTTT. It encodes CASSHAGGPGELFF.

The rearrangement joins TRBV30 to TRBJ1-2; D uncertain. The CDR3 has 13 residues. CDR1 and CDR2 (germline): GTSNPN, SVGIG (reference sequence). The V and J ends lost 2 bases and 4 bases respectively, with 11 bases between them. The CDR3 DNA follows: TGTGCCTGGAGTTTCGTGGGGAGCTATGGCTACACCTTC. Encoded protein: CAWSFVGSYGYTF.

As DNA, the CDR3 is TGTGCCAGCAGTGATTCGTCAGGGTTGGCCGAGCAGTACTTC. It translates to CASSDSSGLAEQYF. The V call is TRBV6-1, the J call TRBJ2-7, with D tentatively TRBD1 (5 bases). This CDR3 has 14 residues. Germline assignment: CDR1 MNHNS and CDR2 SASEGT. Trimming shortened V by 3 bases and J by 6 bases, and 15 bases separated the two germline ends.

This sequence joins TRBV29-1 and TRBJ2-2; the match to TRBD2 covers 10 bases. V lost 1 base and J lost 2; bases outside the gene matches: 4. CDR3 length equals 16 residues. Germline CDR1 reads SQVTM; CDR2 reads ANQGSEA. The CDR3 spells CSVEGLAGGNTGELFF. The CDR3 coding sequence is TGCAGCGTTGAAGGGTTAGCGGGGGGCAACACCGGGGAGCTGTTTTTT.

CDR3 in amino acids: CASMEEAGELFF. The CDR3 DNA is TGTGCCAGCATGGAGGAAGCGGGGGAGCTGTTTTTT. The J gene is TRBJ2-2, the V gene TRBV14; D possibly corresponds to TRBD2 (5 bases). Trimming cost V 7 bases and J 8 bases, with 11 bases left between them. The germline gives CDR1 SGHDN, CDR2 FVKESK. This CDR3 spans 12 amino acids.

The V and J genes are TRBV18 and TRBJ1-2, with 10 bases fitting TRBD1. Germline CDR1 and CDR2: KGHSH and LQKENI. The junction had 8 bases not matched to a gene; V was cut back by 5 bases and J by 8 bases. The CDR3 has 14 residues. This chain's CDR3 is CASSTTGTGAGYTF. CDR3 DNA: TGTGCCAGCTCAACAACCGGGACAGGGGCCGGCTACACCTTC. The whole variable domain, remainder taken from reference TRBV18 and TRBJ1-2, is NAGVMQNPRHLVRRRGQEARLRCSPMKGHSHVYWYRQLPEEGLKFMVYLQKENIIDESGMPKERFSAEFPKEGPSILRIQQVVRGDSAAYFCASSTTGTGAGYTFGSGTRLTVV.

The CDR3 sequence: CASSPIYGLAGGPETQYF. DNA for the CDR3: TGTGCCAGCAGCCCCATATATGGACTAGCGGGAGGGCCAGAGACCCAGTACTTC. This sequence joins TRBV7-9 and TRBJ2-5, with 15 nucleotides matching TRBD2. The CDR3 covers 18 residues. The V gene end was trimmed by 5 bases and the J gene end by 4 bases; junction bases not matched to a gene: 11. CDR1 is SEHNR, CDR2 FQNEAQ, per germline (reference sequence).

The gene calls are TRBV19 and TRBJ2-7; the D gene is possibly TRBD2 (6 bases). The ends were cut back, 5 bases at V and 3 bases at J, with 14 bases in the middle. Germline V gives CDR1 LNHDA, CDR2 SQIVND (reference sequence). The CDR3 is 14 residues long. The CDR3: CASSPRGGNYEQYF. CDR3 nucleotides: TGTGCCAGTAGTCCCCGGGGAGGTAACTACGAGCAGTACTTC.

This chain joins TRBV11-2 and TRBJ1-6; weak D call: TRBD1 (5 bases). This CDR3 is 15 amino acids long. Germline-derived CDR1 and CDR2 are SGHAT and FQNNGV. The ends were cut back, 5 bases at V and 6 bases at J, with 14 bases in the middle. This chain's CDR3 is CASSPQGSSNSPLHF. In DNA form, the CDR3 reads TGTGCCAGCAGCCCCCAGGGTAGCAGTAATTCACCCCTCCACTTT.

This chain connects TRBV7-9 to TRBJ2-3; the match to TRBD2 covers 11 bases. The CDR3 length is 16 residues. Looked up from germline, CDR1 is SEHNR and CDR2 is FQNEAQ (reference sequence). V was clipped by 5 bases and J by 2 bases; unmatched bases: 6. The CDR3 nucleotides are TGTGCCAGCAGCCAAGGGACTAGCGGTGACACAGATACGCAGTATTTT. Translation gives CASSQGTSGDTDTQYF.

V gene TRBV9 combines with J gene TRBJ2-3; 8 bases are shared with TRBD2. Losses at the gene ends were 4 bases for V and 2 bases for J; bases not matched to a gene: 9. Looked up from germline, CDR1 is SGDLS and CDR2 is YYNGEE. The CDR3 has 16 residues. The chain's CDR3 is CASSPPRGGTTDTQYF. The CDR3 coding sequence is TGTGCCAGCAGCCCCCCGCGCGGGGGGACCACAGATACGCAGTATTTT.

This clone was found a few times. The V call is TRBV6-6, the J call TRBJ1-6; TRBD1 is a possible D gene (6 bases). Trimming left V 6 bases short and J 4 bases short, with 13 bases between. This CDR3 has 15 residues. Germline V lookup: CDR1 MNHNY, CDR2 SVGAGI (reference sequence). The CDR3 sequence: CASSQGKDYNSPLHF. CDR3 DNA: TGTGCCAGCAGCCAGGGGAAGGATTATAATTCACCCCTCCACTTT.

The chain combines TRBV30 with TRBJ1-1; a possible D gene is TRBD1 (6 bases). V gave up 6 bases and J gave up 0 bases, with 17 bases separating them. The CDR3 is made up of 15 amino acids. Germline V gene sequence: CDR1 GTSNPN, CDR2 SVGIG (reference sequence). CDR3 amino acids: CACDRLASLNTEAFF. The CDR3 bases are TGTGCCTGTGACAGGCTAGCATCCCTGAACACTGAAGCTTTCTTT.

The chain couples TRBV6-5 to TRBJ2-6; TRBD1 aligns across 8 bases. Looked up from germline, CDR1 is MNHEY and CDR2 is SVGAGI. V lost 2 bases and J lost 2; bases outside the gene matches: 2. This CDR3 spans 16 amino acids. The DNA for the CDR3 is TGTGCCAGCAGTTACACGGACAGGGCTGGGGCCAACGTCCTGACTTTC. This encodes CASSYTDRAGANVLTF.

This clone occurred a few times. CDR3 nucleotides: TGTGCCTGGTCCCCCACCGGGACAGGGGGTGGCTACACCTTC. This translates into CAWSPTGTGGGYTF. V usage is TRBV30 and J usage is TRBJ1-2, with 11 bases lining up with TRBD1. V shed 5 bases, J shed 7 bases, and the junction held 9 bases outside the gene matches. The CDR3 covers 14 residues. The germline V gene has CDR1 GTSNPN and CDR2 SVGIG (reference sequence).

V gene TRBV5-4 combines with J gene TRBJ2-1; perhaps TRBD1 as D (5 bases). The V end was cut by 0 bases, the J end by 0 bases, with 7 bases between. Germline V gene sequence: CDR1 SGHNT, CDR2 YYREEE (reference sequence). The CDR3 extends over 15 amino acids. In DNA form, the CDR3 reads TGTGCCAGCAGCTTGGGGGGCAGCTCCTACAATGAGCAGTTCTTC. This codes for CASSLGGSSYNEQFF.

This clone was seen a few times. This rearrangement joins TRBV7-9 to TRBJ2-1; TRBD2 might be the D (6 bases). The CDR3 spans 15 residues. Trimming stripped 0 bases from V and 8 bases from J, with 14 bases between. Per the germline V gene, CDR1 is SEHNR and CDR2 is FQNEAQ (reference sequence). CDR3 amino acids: CASSLAGEVFDEQFF. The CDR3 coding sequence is TGTGCCAGCAGCTTAGCGGGGGAGGTTTTCGATGAGCAGTTCTTC.

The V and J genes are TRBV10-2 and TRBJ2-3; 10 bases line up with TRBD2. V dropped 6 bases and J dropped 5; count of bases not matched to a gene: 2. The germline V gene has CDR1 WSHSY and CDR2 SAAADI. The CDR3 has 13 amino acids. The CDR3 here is CASSPSGGDTQYF. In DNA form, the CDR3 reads TGCGCCAGCAGCCCTAGCGGGGGAGATACGCAGTATTTT.

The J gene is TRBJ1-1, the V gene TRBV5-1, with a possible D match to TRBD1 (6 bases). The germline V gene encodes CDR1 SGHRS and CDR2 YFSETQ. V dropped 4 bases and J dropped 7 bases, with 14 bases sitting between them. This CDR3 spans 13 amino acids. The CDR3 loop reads CASSRTANGEAFF. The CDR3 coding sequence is TGCGCCAGCAGCCGGACAGCGAACGGTGAAGCTTTCTTT.

The CDR3 protein is CASGLGLGDTGELFF. CDR3 DNA sequence: TGTGCTAGTGGTTTGGGGCTAGGGGACACCGGGGAGCTGTTTTTT. V usage is TRBV12-5 and J usage is TRBJ2-2; TRBD1 is a possible D gene (5 bases). V lost 1 base and J lost 3, with 9 bases in between. Germline CDR1 is LGHNT and CDR2 is FRNRAP. The CDR3 has 15 amino acids.

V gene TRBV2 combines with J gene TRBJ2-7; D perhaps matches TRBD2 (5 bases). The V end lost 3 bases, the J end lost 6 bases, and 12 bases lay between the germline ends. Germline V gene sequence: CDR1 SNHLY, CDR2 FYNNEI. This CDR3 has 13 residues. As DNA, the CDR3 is TGTGCCAGCAGTGATTTTGTCCGGGGCGAGCAGTACTTC. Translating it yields CASSDFVRGEQYF.

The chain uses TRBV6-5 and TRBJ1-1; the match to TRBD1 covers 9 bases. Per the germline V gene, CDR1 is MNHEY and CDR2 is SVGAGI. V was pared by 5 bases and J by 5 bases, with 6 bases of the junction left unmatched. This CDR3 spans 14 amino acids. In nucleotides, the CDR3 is TGTGCCAGCAGTATCCGGGACAGGGAGACTGAAGCTTTCTTT. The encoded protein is CASSIRDRETEAFF.

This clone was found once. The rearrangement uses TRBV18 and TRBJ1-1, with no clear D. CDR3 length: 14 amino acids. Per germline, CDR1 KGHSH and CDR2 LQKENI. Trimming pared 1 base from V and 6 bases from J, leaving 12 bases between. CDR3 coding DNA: TGTGCCAGCTCACCACGAGAGCCGGTCCCTGAAGCTTTCTTT. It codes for CASSPREPVPEAFF.

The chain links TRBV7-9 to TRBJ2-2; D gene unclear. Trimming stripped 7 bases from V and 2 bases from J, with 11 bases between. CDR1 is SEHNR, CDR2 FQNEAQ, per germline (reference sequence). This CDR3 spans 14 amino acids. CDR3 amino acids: CASTPRFNTGELFF. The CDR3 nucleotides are TGTGCCAGCACCCCCAGGTTCAACACCGGGGAGCTGTTTTTT.

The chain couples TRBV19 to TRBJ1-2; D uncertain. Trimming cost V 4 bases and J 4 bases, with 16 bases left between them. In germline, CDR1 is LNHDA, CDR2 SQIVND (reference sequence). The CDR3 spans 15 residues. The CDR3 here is CASSTNYGLGYGYTF. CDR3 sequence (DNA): TGTGCCAGTAGTACTAACTACGGCCTGGGCTATGGCTACACCTTC.

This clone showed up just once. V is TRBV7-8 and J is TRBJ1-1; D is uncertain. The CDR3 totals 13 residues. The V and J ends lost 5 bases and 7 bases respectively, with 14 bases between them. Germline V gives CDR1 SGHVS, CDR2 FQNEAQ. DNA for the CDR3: TGTGCCAGCAGCCTTGGTCCCAGATATGAAGCTTTCTTT. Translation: CASSLGPRYEAFF. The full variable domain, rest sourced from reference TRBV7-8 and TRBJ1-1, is GAGVSQSPRYKVAKRGQDVALRCDPISGHVSLFWYQQALGQGPEFLTYFQNEAQLDKSGLPSDRFFAERPEGSVSTLKIQRTQQEDSAVYLCASSLGPRYEAFFGQGTRLTVV.

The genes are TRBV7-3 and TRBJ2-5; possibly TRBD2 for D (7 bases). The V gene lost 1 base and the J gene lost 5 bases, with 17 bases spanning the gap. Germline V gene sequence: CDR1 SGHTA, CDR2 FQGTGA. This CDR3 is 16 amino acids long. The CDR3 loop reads CASSLNLGGGPETQYF. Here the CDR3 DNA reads TGTGCCAGCAGCTTAAATCTGGGAGGGGGGCCGGAGACCCAGTACTTC.